What follows describes a single T cell receptor (beta chain). Its antigen is unknown. This sample stems from a study of early stage breast cancer tumors. The study's findings and limits: Comparing each tissue with blood distinguished tumor from normal in 14 of 16 patients.

Sequencing used immunoSEQ multiplex PCR; TCRdb keeps in-frame clones, though not all of them. The data contain 70,000 or so clones, around 80% of them singletons. The sequence derives from a person aged 35 to 50 with breast cancer. Sequencing used blood.

The CDR3 coding sequence is TGTGCCAGCAGTTTAGTTGGTAGCGGCTACGAGCAGTACTTC. This encodes CASSLVGSGYEQYF. The chain links TRBV27 to TRBJ2-7; a possible D gene is TRBD2 (6 bases). The germline gives CDR1 MNHEY, CDR2 SMNVEV (reference sequence). The CDR3 has 14 residues. Trimming shortened V by 2 bases and J by 3 bases, and 11 bases separated the two germline ends.